One TCR beta chain is described in this entry. TCRdb passed the 5' RACE reads through MiXCR, listing each CDR3 protein once. The sample has some 250,000 distinct CDR3 sequences; around 9.2% are singletons. This specimen comes from a study of CD8 T cells in ankylosing spondylitis. The sequencing sample was made of blood, either unsorted or a sorted T cell fraction (not recorded which). The TCR comes from a male donor with ankylosing spondylitis or in good health (not recorded which).

CDR3 amino acids: CASSLGQGSTEAFF. CDR3 DNA: TGTGCCAGCAGCTTAGGACAGGGAAGCACTGAAGCTTTCTTT. The chain recombines TRBV7-8 with TRBJ1-1, with 7 bases identical to TRBD1. Germline-derived CDR1 and CDR2 are SGHVS and FQNEAQ. CDR3 length: 14 residues. V was pared by 1 base and J by 4 bases, with 3 bases of the junction left unmatched. The variable domain in full, with the rest retrieved from reference TRBV7-8 and TRBJ1-1, is GAGVSQSPRYKVAKRGQDVALRCDPISGHVSLFWYQQALGQGPEFLTYFQNEAQLDKSGLPSDRFFAERPEGSVSTLKIQRTQQEDSAVYLCASSLGQGSTEAFFGQGTRLTVV.